A selection of T cell receptor beta chains follows, all from one sample in a study of shared clonotypes between healthy human individuals. The table came from immunoSEQ multiplex PCR; TCRdb's copy has only in-frame clones and leaves some out. Altogether just over 2,000,000 clones are present, 90% to 95% being singletons, with the ten largest covering 0.1% to 0.15%. Sequencing was carried out using naive CD4+ T cells sorted from blood. The receptors here all came from a man between 18 and 35 years old in good health. Each CDR3 is given with its conserved first and last residue. Fields, in order: J gene, clone size, D gene, V gene, CDR3 DNA, CDR3 protein. The D gene is left open where the match is weak. Size values are once, few and many counts, or a class for expanded clones, and some rows have none.

J gene: TRBJ1-3; clone size: NA; D gene: NA; V gene: TRBV7-9; CDR3 DNA: TGTGCCAGCAGGAGAGATAGGGAATTGACATCTGGAAACACCATATATTTT; CDR3 protein: CASRRDRELTSGNTIYF
J gene: TRBJ2-5; clone size: few; D gene: NA; V gene: TRBV14; CDR3 DNA: TGTGCCAGCAGCCCAGACTGGGGGCTCGGGGAGACCCAGTACTTC; CDR3 protein: CASSPDWGLGETQYF
J gene: TRBJ1-2; clone size: few; D gene: NA; V gene: TRBV30; CDR3 DNA: TGTGCCTGGAGTGACGCGGCCTATGGCTACACCTTC; CDR3 protein: CAWSDAAYGYTF
J gene: TRBJ1-2; clone size: NA; D gene: TRBD1; V gene: TRBV5-5; CDR3 DNA: TGTGCCAGCAGCTTGGGGACAGGGGACGGCTACACCTTC; CDR3 protein: CASSLGTGDGYTF
J gene: TRBJ2-7; clone size: NA; D gene: NA; V gene: TRBV7-6; CDR3 DNA: TGTGCCAGCAGCCACCGGTGGGGGCCAGGGCGCTACGAGCAGTACTTC; CDR3 protein: CASSHRWGPGRYEQYF
J gene: TRBJ2-5; clone size: NA; D gene: TRBD2; V gene: TRBV5-4; CDR3 DNA: TGTGCCAGCAGCGTTAGCGGACTAGCGCAAGAGACCCAGTACTTC; CDR3 protein: CASSVSGLAQETQYF
J gene: TRBJ2-1; clone size: NA; D gene: NA; V gene: TRBV10-1; CDR3 DNA: TGCGCCATCCAGACTGGGACCCCGAGGGAGCAGTTCTTC; CDR3 protein: CAIQTGTPREQFF
J gene: TRBJ2-5; clone size: NA; D gene: TRBD1; V gene: TRBV28; CDR3 DNA: TGTGCCAGCAGTTCCCCGGGACAGGGGGGGGAGACCCAGTACTTC; CDR3 protein: CASSSPGQGGETQYF
J gene: TRBJ1-1; clone size: NA; D gene: NA; V gene: TRBV6-6; CDR3 DNA: TGTGCCAGCACCCTGACCCCCCCAGGCACTGAAGCTTTCTTT; CDR3 protein: CASTLTPPGTEAFF
J gene: TRBJ1-2; clone size: NA; D gene: NA; V gene: TRBV18; CDR3 DNA: TGTGCCAGCTCACCGGGGTCGGTTTATGGCTACACCTTC; CDR3 protein: CASSPGSVYGYTF
J gene: TRBJ2-7; clone size: NA; D gene: TRBD2; V gene: TRBV27; CDR3 DNA: TGTGCCAGCAGTTTCCCCTGGGGTAGCGGGAGGTACGAGCAGTACTTC; CDR3 protein: CASSFPWGSGRYEQYF
J gene: TRBJ1-5; clone size: once; D gene: TRBD1; V gene: TRBV18; CDR3 DNA: TGTGCCAGCTCACCAGAGACAGGGGTCGGAGGGAGCAATCAGCCCCAGCATTTT; CDR3 protein: CASSPETGVGGSNQPQHF
J gene: TRBJ2-3; clone size: NA; D gene: NA; V gene: TRBV7-7; CDR3 DNA: TGTGCTAGCAGCCCCGGCAGGACAGATACGCAGTATTTT; CDR3 protein: CASSPGRTDTQYF
J gene: TRBJ1-5; clone size: NA; D gene: TRBD1; V gene: TRBV28; CDR3 DNA: TGTGCCAGCACCCGGACAGGGGTGGGTCAGCCCCAGCATTTT; CDR3 protein: CASTRTGVGQPQHF
J gene: TRBJ2-2; clone size: NA; D gene: NA; V gene: TRBV18; CDR3 DNA: TGTGCCAGCTCACCAGTTGCCCCCGGGGAGCTGTTTTTT; CDR3 protein: CASSPVAPGELFF
J gene: TRBJ2-5; clone size: once; D gene: NA; V gene: TRBV5-4; CDR3 DNA: TGTGCCAGCAGCATACCACAAGAGACCCAGTACTTC; CDR3 protein: CASSIPQETQYF
J gene: TRBJ2-1; clone size: NA; D gene: TRBD2; V gene: TRBV2; CDR3 DNA: TGTGCCAGCAGTGTCAAGGATTCCATGGCTAGCGGGTTCTTC; CDR3 protein: CASSVKDSMASGFF
J gene: TRBJ2-7; clone size: NA; D gene: TRBD1; V gene: TRBV5-1; CDR3 DNA: TGCGCCAGCAGCTTGGAAGGGACAGACAGCTACGAGCAGTACTTC; CDR3 protein: CASSLEGTDSYEQYF
J gene: TRBJ1-2; clone size: NA; D gene: NA; V gene: TRBV6-5; CDR3 DNA: TGTGCCAGCAGTAGACAAGACTATGGCTACACCTTC; CDR3 protein: CASSRQDYGYTF
J gene: TRBJ1-2; clone size: NA; D gene: NA; V gene: TRBV18; CDR3 DNA: TGTGCCAGCTCACGATTACCCGGGGAGGGGCCTGGCTACACCTTC; CDR3 protein: CASSRLPGEGPGYTF
J gene: TRBJ1-6; clone size: NA; D gene: NA; V gene: TRBV28; CDR3 DNA: TGTGCCAGCAGCCTACCGGGACTCAATAATTCACCCCTCCACTTT; CDR3 protein: CASSLPGLNNSPLHF
J gene: TRBJ2-1; clone size: NA; D gene: NA; V gene: TRBV6-1; CDR3 DNA: TGTGCCAGCAGTGGAGCTGGGGGTGAGCAGTTCTTC; CDR3 protein: CASSGAGGEQFF
J gene: TRBJ1-5; clone size: NA; D gene: NA; V gene: TRBV28; CDR3 DNA: TGTGCCAGCAGGAAGGGGTTAGGGAGAAATCAGCCCCAGCATTTT; CDR3 protein: CASRKGLGRNQPQHF
J gene: TRBJ1-1; clone size: NA; D gene: NA; V gene: TRBV19; CDR3 DNA: TGTGCCAGTAGTAATCAGGGGAACACTGAAGCTTTCTTT; CDR3 protein: CASSNQGNTEAFF
J gene: TRBJ1-2; clone size: NA; D gene: TRBD1; V gene: TRBV28; CDR3 DNA: TGTGCCAGCAGCAGACAGGGTTGGGCCTCCTATGGCTACACCTTC; CDR3 protein: CASSRQGWASYGYTF
J gene: TRBJ2-4; clone size: NA; D gene: NA; V gene: TRBV28; CDR3 DNA: TGTGCCAGCAGCTCTTCAGGGAGTGGCAAAAACATTCAGTACTTC; CDR3 protein: CASSSSGSGKNIQYF
J gene: TRBJ2-5; clone size: NA; D gene: NA; V gene: TRBV5-1; CDR3 DNA: TGCGCCAGCAGCTTAGGCAGGGCGGGACGAGAGACCCAGTACTTC; CDR3 protein: CASSLGRAGRETQYF
J gene: TRBJ2-7; clone size: NA; D gene: NA; V gene: TRBV11-2; CDR3 DNA: TGTGCGAGACCGCCGGGCCACCGCGCCTACGAGCAGTACTTC; CDR3 protein: CARPPGHRAYEQYF
J gene: TRBJ2-1; clone size: once; D gene: NA; V gene: TRBV21-1; CDR3 DNA: TGTGCCAGCAGCATAATAACGGGACAGTTCTGCTCCTACAATGAGCAGTTCTTC; CDR3 protein: CASSIITGQFCSYNEQFF